Listed below are T cell receptor beta chains from one sample, sequenced in a study of T cells in Graves' hyperthyroidism and ophthalmopathy. MiXCR, applied by TCRdb to the multiplex PCR reads, yields one record per CDR3 protein. This sample has about 690,000 distinct CDR3 sequences; roughly 17% occur once, and the top ten carry roughly a sixth. Sequencing was performed on blood. Receptors originate from a man in his forties or fifties with Graves' hyperthyroidism. The CDR3 runs from the conserved cysteine through the conserved F or W. The D gene is left open where the match is weak. The size field is filled for only some rows; it gives once, few, many or a size class.

NA	TRBV11-2	TRBJ2-3	15	few	TGTGCCAGCAGCTTAGACAGGGGCGACACAGATACGCAGTATTTT	CASSLDRGDTDTQYF
NA	TRBV9	TRBJ2-3	15	few	TGTGCCAGCAGCGTAGGGGTGTTCGGCACAGATACGCAGTATTTT	CASSVGVFGTDTQYF
TRBD1	TRBV2	TRBJ2-2	15	NA	TGTGCCAGCAGTGGGGCGACAGGGAACCGCGGGGAGCTGTTTTTT	CASSGATGNRGELFF
NA	TRBV7-9	TRBJ1-6	15	few	TGTGCCAGCAGCCAACCTCGGGAGGAAAATTCACCCCTCCACTTT	CASSQPREENSPLHF
TRBD1	TRBV12-3/TRBV12-4	TRBJ1-4	14	many	TGTGCCAGCAGTTTAAGAGGGGGCGGTGAAAAACTGTTTTTT	CASSLRGGGEKLFF
TRBD1	TRBV7-3	TRBJ2-1	15	NA	TGTGCCAGCAGCTCTCAGGGGGCAGTCGGAAATGAGCAGTTCTTC	CASSSQGAVGNEQFF
TRBD1	TRBV6-1	TRBJ2-7	15	many	TGTGCCAGCAGTCTACTAAGGGACAGTTCGTACGAGCAGTACTTC	CASSLLRDSSYEQYF
NA	TRBV10-3	TRBJ2-2	12	few	TGTGCCATCACAGGGGTAACCGGGGAGCTGTTTTTT	CAITGVTGELFF
NA	TRBV3-1	TRBJ2-1	11	NA	TGTGCCAGCAGCGACATAGGTGAGCAGTTCTTC	CASSDIGEQFF
TRBD2	TRBV20-1	TRBJ2-2	17	few	TGCAGTGCTAGAGTCCCTAGCGGGAGGGGGGACACCGGGGAGCTGTTTTTT	CSARVPSGRGDTGELFF
TRBD1	TRBV5-1	TRBJ1-1	15	NA	TGCGCCAGCAGCTTGGGACAGGGCATGGGCACTGAAGCTTTCTTT	CASSLGQGMGTEAFF
TRBD2	TRBV28	TRBJ2-1	19	NA	TGTGCCAGCAGTTCCCGCTTCGGTAGCGGGATGAGCTCCTACAATGAGCAGTTCTTC	CASSSRFGSGMSSYNEQFF
NA	TRBV11-2	TRBJ2-3	18	many	TGTGCCAGCAGCGTAAGACTCCACCGGGACCGTAGCACAGATACGCAGTATTTT	CASSVRLHRDRSTDTQYF
TRBD1	TRBV7-6	TRBJ2-1	15	NA	TGTGCCAGCAGCGACTATCGGACAGGTCACAATGAGCAGTTCTTC	CASSDYRTGHNEQFF
NA	TRBV19	TRBJ2-3	14	few	TGTGCCAGTAGTATAGCTCTAAGCACAGATACGCAGTATTTT	CASSIALSTDTQYF